This T cell receptor beta chain was observed in a study of blood T cells in healthy people across ages. Alongside a J-beta primer mix, a sample-barcoded 5' primer served in a second PCR lasting about 6 to 11 cycles. TCRdb used MiXCR to reprocess the 5' RACE reads, holding one entry per CDR3 protein. The sample yields approximately 1,100,000 distinct CDR3 sequences, 40% to 50% seen once. This clonotype was detected ten times or more. The antigen is unknown. Caucasian, healthy and from Russia, the donors were aged between about 6 and 90. Each individual donor underwent a draw of ten milliliters of peripheral blood. CDR1 is SQVTM, CDR2 ANQGSEA, per germline. The trim removed 1 base at V and 0 bases at J, leaving 4 bases unmatched. This CDR3 comprises 15 residues. Whole-study findings and limits: Long-lived donors carried more naive CD4+ cells and greater diversity than aged donors. Changes seen in expanded clonotypes were possibly confounded by donor CMV status left unknown.

The clonotype comes from a woman aged 55-75 years in good health. This chain joins TRBV29-1 and TRBJ2-3, with 7 positions matching TRBD2. What was sequenced was blood. The CDR3 loop is CSVEVGGRSTDTQYF. In nucleotides, the CDR3 is TGCAGCGTTGAAGTCGGCGGGAGAAGCACAGATACGCAGTATTTT.